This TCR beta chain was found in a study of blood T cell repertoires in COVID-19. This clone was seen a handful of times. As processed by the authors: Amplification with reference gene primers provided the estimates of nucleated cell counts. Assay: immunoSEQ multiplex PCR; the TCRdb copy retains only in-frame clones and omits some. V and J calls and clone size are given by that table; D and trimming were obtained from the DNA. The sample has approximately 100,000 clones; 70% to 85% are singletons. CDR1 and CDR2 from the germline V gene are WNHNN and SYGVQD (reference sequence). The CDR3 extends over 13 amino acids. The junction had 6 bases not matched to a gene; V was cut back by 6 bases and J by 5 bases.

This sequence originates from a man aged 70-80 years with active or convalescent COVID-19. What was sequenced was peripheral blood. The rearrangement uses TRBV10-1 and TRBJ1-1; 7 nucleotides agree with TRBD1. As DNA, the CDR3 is TGCGCCAGCAGCCAGGGGGTTCGGACTGAAGCTTTCTTT. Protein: CASSQGVRTEAFF.